The rows below give T cell receptor beta chains drawn from one sample of a study of chemoradiotherapy in HPV16-positive cancers. Produced via immunoSEQ multiplex PCR; TCRdb's table is partial and in-frame only. In the table there are 5,000 to 7,500 clones, around 83% of which are singletons. Sequences were derived from tumor tissue, sampled from a patient who underwent chemoradiotherapy. Source of these receptors: a human donor with HPV-associated anogenital cancer. Both conserved end residues are trimmed from each CDR3. The D gene is left open where the match is weak. Rows give clone size only sometimes, using once, few, many, or a class for an expanded clone.

NA | TRBV6-5 | NA | ASSYRVRDEKLF
NA | TRBV19 | NA | ASSIAGEQY
TRBD1 | TRBV9 | NA | ASSVGTGVSYGYT
TRBD1 | TRBV4-1 | NA | ASSPRQGGNYGYT
TRBD1 | TRBV2 | medium-sized | ASSGTGAAYTEAF
NA | TRBV9 | NA | ASSPYRESYNNEQF
NA | TRBV13 | NA | ASSLEGRGINTEAF
NA | TRBV7-9 | NA | ASSGDLEQY
NA | TRBV11-3 | NA | ASSLEAGSYNEQF
TRBD1 | TRBV7-9 | NA | ASSVTPGQSSYNSPLH
TRBD1 | TRBV6-1 | NA | ASSVDRGSSEAF
NA | TRBV18 | NA | ASSPWDFQETQY
TRBD2 | TRBV7-8 | NA | ASSLVRLAGADTQY
TRBD2 | TRBV5-4 | NA | ASSLGLASGELF
TRBD1 | TRBV28 | NA | ASSSTTGQIYGYT
TRBD2 | TRBV6-1 | NA | ASSEGGWTSGRIQETQY
NA | TRBV2 | NA | ASPGTSTDTQY
TRBD1 | TRBV10-2 | once | ASGQGCTGELF
TRBD1 | TRBV5-6 | NA | ASSLSNRGSPGELF
NA | TRBV5-1 | NA | ASSSEPGQSLEAF
NA | TRBV6-5 | NA | ASSFIQGPKYNEQF
TRBD1 | TRBV11-2 | large | ASSRRDSISGNTIY
NA | TRBV27 | NA | ASSFTSRETQY
NA | TRBV7-3 | NA | ASSLIGRNEQF
NA | TRBV27 | NA | ASSLSGQINIQY
NA | TRBV28 | NA | ATEGGRTEAF
TRBD1 | TRBV29-1 | NA | SVESPDRGNYGYT
TRBD2 | TRBV5-1 | NA | ASSLALAGDWETQY
NA | TRBV7-3 | NA | ASSLGLPRTPNTGELF
NA | TRBV6-4 | NA | ASSEQPHTGELF
TRBD2 | TRBV6-5 | NA | ASSSTSGIYNEQF
NA | TRBV7-9 | NA | ASSRNEKLF
NA | TRBV9 | NA | ASSVAGSQETQY
TRBD2 | TRBV5-1 | NA | ASSATSGRELF
NA | TRBV28 | once | ASSLSGTIGNTIY
NA | TRBV6-1 | NA | ASSESAGGTDTQY
TRBD2 | TRBV5-5 | NA | ASSLISSGRAGRTDTQY